Ten or more counts support the clone carrying this TCR beta chain. Its antigen is undetermined. Axillary draining lymph nodes of breast cancer patients supplied the node samples. The data were obtained in a study of breast tumors, draining lymph nodes, adjacent tissues. TCRdb analysed the multiplex PCR reads with MiXCR anew, one entry per CDR3 protein. The data hold around 230,000 distinct CDR3 sequences, with around 35% observed a single time. General observations from the study: Luminal-like breast cancer showed significantly higher tumor–nontumor repertoire similarity than basal-like.

This receptor was obtained from a female donor with breast cancer. Some clones in this sample may be carry-over from other donors' samples. Input material: axillary lymph node tissue.

The CDR3 bases are TGCAGTGCTAGTATGCGGGCCAGGGGGAACAATGAGCAGTTCTTC. Translating gives CSASMRARGNNEQFF. V and J are TRBV20-1 and TRBJ2-1; TRBD1 matches 7 bases. The germline V gene encodes CDR1 DFQATT and CDR2 SNEGSKA (reference sequence). CDR3 size: 15 residues. V was clipped by 3 bases and J by 5 bases; unmatched bases: 10.